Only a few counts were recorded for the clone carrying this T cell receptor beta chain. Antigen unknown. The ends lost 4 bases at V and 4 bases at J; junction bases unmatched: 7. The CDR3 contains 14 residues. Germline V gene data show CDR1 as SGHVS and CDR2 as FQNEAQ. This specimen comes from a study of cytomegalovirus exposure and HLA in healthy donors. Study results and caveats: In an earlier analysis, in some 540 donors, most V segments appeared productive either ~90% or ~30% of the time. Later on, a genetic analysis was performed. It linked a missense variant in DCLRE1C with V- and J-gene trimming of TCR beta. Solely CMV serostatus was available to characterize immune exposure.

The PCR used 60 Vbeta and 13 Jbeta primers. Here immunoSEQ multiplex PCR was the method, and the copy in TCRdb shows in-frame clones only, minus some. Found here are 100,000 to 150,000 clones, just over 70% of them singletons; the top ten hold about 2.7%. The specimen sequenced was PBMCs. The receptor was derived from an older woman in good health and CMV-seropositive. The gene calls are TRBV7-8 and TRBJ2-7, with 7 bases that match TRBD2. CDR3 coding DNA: TGTGCCAGCAGCTCGGACTGGGGGGGGTACGAGCAGTACTTC. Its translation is CASSSDWGGYEQYF.